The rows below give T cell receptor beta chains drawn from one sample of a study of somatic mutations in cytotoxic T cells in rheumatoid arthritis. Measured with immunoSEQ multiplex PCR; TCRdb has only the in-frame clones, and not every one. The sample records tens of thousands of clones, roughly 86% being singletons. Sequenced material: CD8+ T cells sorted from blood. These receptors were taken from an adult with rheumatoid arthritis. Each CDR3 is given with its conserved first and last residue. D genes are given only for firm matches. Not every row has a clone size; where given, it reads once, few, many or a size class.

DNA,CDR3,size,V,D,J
TGCGCCAGCAGCCGCATGGGACTAGGTGGTGAGCAGTTCTTC,CASSRMGLGGEQFF,.,TRBV4-1,TRBD2,TRBJ2-1
TGTGCCAGCAGCCAAGATCCCTCGCGCTACGAGCAGTACTTC,CASSQDPSRYEQYF,.,TRBV4-2,.,TRBJ2-7
TGTGCCAGCAGTTTCTTGGGCAGCTCCTACGAGCAGTACTTC,CASSFLGSSYEQYF,.,TRBV27,.,TRBJ2-7
TGCAGCGTGGGATCCACCTACGAGCAGTACTTC,CSVGSTYEQYF,.,TRBV29-1,.,TRBJ2-7
TGTGCCAGCAGCGGGGACAGTTACTACGAGCAGTACTTC,CASSGDSYYEQYF,.,TRBV5-5,TRBD1,TRBJ2-7
TGCAGCGTCCGCGGGGGACTAGCGGGACCCTACGAGCAGTACTTC,CSVRGGLAGPYEQYF,.,TRBV29-1,TRBD2,TRBJ2-7
TGTGCCACCGCCGGGGCGGGACGCTCCTACGAGCAGTACTTC,CATAGAGRSYEQYF,.,TRBV10-3,.,TRBJ2-7
TGTGCCAGCAGCTTAGGGGTCAGGGATACGCAGTATTTT,CASSLGVRDTQYF,.,TRBV7-6,.,TRBJ2-3
TGTGCCAGCAGTTTCGGGACTTATCAGCCCCAGCATTTT,CASSFGTYQPQHF,.,TRBV27,.,TRBJ1-5
TGTGCCAGCAGCAGGGGACATTATCAGCCCCAGCATTTT,CASSRGHYQPQHF,.,TRBV5-8,.,TRBJ1-5
TGTGCCAGCAGACCTAACACAGGGAACCGAATTTCCTACAATGAGCAGTTCTTC,CASRPNTGNRISYNEQFF,.,TRBV27,.,TRBJ2-1
TGTGCCAGCAGCCCCCATGTGGCTACTAGCGGGGCCTACGAGCAGTACTTC,CASSPHVATSGAYEQYF,.,TRBV11-2,TRBD2,TRBJ2-7
TGTGCCAGCAGTTTTGGGACGTCCAGCGGTGCCCAGCATTTT,CASSFGTSSGAQHF,.,TRBV27,.,TRBJ1-5
TGCGCCAGCAGCCTCGACAGGGTTACCTACAATGAGCAGTTCTTC,CASSLDRVTYNEQFF,.,TRBV4-1,TRBD1,TRBJ2-1
TGTGCCAGCTCACCACCTCCGCGGGGCATCAACACCGGGGAGCTGTTTTTT,CASSPPPRGINTGELFF,.,TRBV18,.,TRBJ2-2
TGTGCTAGTGGTTTGAGGTTAGCGGGAGCAGTGACCGGGGAGCTGTTTTTT,CASGLRLAGAVTGELFF,.,TRBV12-5,TRBD2,TRBJ2-2
TGTGCCAGCAGGAGCCGGACGGGAGCGAACACTGAAGCTTTCTTT,CASRSRTGANTEAFF,.,TRBV5-4,.,TRBJ1-1
TGTGCCTGGACAGAGGAGGGAGTAGTCTCCTACAATGAGCAGTTCTTC,CAWTEEGVVSYNEQFF,.,TRBV30,.,TRBJ2-1
TGTGCCAGCAGCTTGAGGCTAGCCCCCCCCAATGAGCAGTTCTTC,CASSLRLAPPNEQFF,.,TRBV5-6,.,TRBJ2-1
TGTGCCAGCAGTTTATCAGTAAATCAGCCCCAGCATTTT,CASSLSVNQPQHF,.,TRBV27,.,TRBJ1-5
TGCGCCAGCAGCTTAACGGGAGTAGGCAATGAGCAGTTCTTC,CASSLTGVGNEQFF,.,TRBV5-1,.,TRBJ2-1
TGCGCCAGCAGCATATCTCGGACAGGGTCCTACGAGCAGTACTTC,CASSISRTGSYEQYF,.,TRBV4-1,TRBD1,TRBJ2-7
TGTGCCAGCAGCCCACTAGAAGCCGATGAGCAGTTCTTC,CASSPLEADEQFF,once,TRBV5-6,.,TRBJ2-1
TGTGCCAGCAGCTTAGTCGGGAGGAACACCGGGGAGCTGTTTTTT,CASSLVGRNTGELFF,.,TRBV7-9,.,TRBJ2-2
TGTGCCAGCAGTTATCGACTAGAATCCAATGAGCAGTTCTTC,CASSYRLESNEQFF,.,TRBV6-6,.,TRBJ2-1
TGTGCCAGTAGTCCCGGGACAGCCTATGGCTACACCTTC,CASSPGTAYGYTF,once,TRBV19,TRBD1,TRBJ1-2
TGTGCCAGCAGCTTAGTAGGGTCAAGTTACGAGCAGTACTTC,CASSLVGSSYEQYF,.,TRBV7-9,.,TRBJ2-7
TGTGCCAGCAGCTTGATCCGGGCCGAAGCTTTCTTT,CASSLIRAEAFF,.,TRBV5-6,.,TRBJ1-1
TGCGCCAGCAGCTTGGCCGGGGGCTACACTGAAGCTTTCTTT,CASSLAGGYTEAFF,.,TRBV5-1,.,TRBJ1-1
TGCGCCAGCAGCCTCAGGACAGGGGTAGCTAACTATGGCTACACCTTC,CASSLRTGVANYGYTF,.,TRBV5-1,TRBD1,TRBJ1-2
TGTGCCAGCAGACCGGACAGGGGCGAAGGGGGGTATGGCTACACCTTC,CASRPDRGEGGYGYTF,.,TRBV7-9,TRBD1,TRBJ1-2
TGTGCCAGCAGTTTTTCTAGCGGGGGTTCAGTAGGGAATGAGCAGTTCTTC,CASSFSSGGSVGNEQFF,.,TRBV27,TRBD2,TRBJ2-1
TGTGCCAGCGGTACCGGGGAGCTGTTTTTT,CASGTGELFF,.,TRBV2,.,TRBJ2-2
TGCAGCGTTGAAGAACTGACAGAGCAGTATTTT,CSVEELTEQYF,once,TRBV29-1,.,TRBJ2-3
TGTGCCAGCAGCCAAATAGCGGGGGCGGCAGATACGCAGTATTTT,CASSQIAGAADTQYF,.,TRBV4-2,TRBD2,TRBJ2-3
TGCGCCAGCAGCCAGCTAGACCTCGGGGGGCAGGTCTATGGCTACACCTTC,CASSQLDLGGQVYGYTF,.,TRBV4-1,.,TRBJ1-2
TGTGCCAGCAGCCCCGAGAGGTTGGAGGGATACTCTGGAAACACCATATATTTT,CASSPERLEGYSGNTIYF,.,TRBV28,.,TRBJ1-3
TGTGCCAGCAGCTCTCAGTACGAGCAGTACTTC,CASSSQYEQYF,.,TRBV11-2,.,TRBJ2-7
TGCGCCAGTAATTCTATTGGGGGTTCTAACTATGGCTACACCTTC,CASNSIGGSNYGYTF,once,TRBV4-1,.,TRBJ1-2
TGTGCCAGCAGCGCAGGGTATGGCTACACCTTC,CASSAGYGYTF,.,TRBV9,.,TRBJ1-2
TGTGCCAGCAGCCAAGATGTAGTAGCGGGAGGAAGCTATGAGCAGTTCTTC,CASSQDVVAGGSYEQFF,few,TRBV4-2,TRBD2,TRBJ2-1
TGTGCCAGTAGTTTGGACAGGGCGGATAGCAATCAGCCCCAGCATTTT,CASSLDRADSNQPQHF,.,TRBV19,TRBD1,TRBJ1-5
TGTGCCAGCAGCATCTGGGACGTCGGAAACACCATATATTTT,CASSIWDVGNTIYF,.,TRBV7-8,.,TRBJ1-3
TGCGCCAGCAGCACCTACGGGGTAGACAACACCGGGGAGCTGTTTTTT,CASSTYGVDNTGELFF,once,TRBV5-1,.,TRBJ2-2
TGTGCCAGCAGTTTCTCGACAGGGTACACTGAAGCTTTCTTT,CASSFSTGYTEAFF,.,TRBV27,TRBD1,TRBJ1-1
TGTGCCAGCAGCTCAGCAGAGAGCTCCTACAATGAGCAGTTCTTC,CASSSAESSYNEQFF,.,TRBV7-3,.,TRBJ2-1